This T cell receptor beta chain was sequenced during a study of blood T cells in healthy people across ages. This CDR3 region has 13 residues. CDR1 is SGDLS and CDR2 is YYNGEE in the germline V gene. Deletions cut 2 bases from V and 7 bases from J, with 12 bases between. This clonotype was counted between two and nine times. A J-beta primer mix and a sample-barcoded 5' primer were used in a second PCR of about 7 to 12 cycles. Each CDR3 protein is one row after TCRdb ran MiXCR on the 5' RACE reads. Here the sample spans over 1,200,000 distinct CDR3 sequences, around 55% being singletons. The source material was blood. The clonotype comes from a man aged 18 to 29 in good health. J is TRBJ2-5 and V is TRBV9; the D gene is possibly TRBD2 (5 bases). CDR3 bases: TGTGCCAGCAGCGTCGGGGTCCTAGGGACCCAGTACTTC. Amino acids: CASSVGVLGTQYF. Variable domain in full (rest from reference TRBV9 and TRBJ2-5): DSGVTQTPKHLITATGQRVTLRCSPRSGDLSVYWYQQSLDQGLQFLIQYYNGEERAKGNILERFSAQQFPDLHSELNLSSLELGDSALYFCASSVGVLGTQYFGPGTRLLVL.